The next 7 T cell receptor beta chains were all read from a single sample in a study of blood T cell repertoires in COVID-19. Assay: immunoSEQ multiplex PCR; the TCRdb copy retains only in-frame clones and omits some. This sample carries about 380,000 clones, around 87% of them seen once, and the ten largest clones take approximately 1.3%. Sample: PBMCs or T cells enriched from blood (not recorded which). The receptors shown here come from a young man who had recovered from COVID-19.

As for this clone: Other nucleotide sequences in the sample specify the same CDR3. The V and J genes are TRBV6-4 and TRBJ2-3; 8 bases are shared with TRBD2. J gave up 3 bases and V 0 bases, and 2 bases lay outside the gene matches. Germline CDR1 reads MRHNA; CDR2 reads SNTAGT. The CDR3 extends over 15 amino acids. The chain's CDR3 is CASSDSGGGTDTQYF. The CDR3 DNA is TGTGCCAGCAGTGACTCCGGCGGGGGGACAGATACGCAGTATTTT.

In nucleotides, the CDR3 is TGTGCCATCAGTACGCCCGGGACAGGGGGTGAAGCTTTCTTT. Its translation: CAISTPGTGGEAFF. V is TRBV10-3 and J is TRBJ1-1; 11 bases map to TRBD1. V was clipped by 5 bases and J by 7 bases; unmatched bases: 6. Germline V gives CDR1 ENHRY, CDR2 SYGVKD. The CDR3 is 14 amino acids.

This clone was seen a single time. The chain carries TRBV30 and TRBJ2-7; TRBD2 might be the D (7 bases). Deletions cut 3 bases from V and 0 bases from J, with 12 bases between. The CDR3 contains 14 residues. The germline CDR1 and CDR2 sequences are GTSNPN and SVGIG (reference sequence). In DNA form, the CDR3 reads TGTGCCTGGAGCGGGGGGCATAGCTCCTACGAGCAGTACTTC. It translates to CAWSGGHSSYEQYF.

This clone was picked up one time. V is TRBV27 and J is TRBJ1-2; TRBD1 agrees at 7 bases. In germline, CDR1 is MNHEY, CDR2 SMNVEV (reference sequence). This CDR3 contains 16 residues. V shed 4 bases, J shed 5 bases, and the junction held 13 bases outside the gene matches. The CDR3 reads CASSSEVGRGRYGYTF. The DNA for the CDR3 is TGTGCCAGCAGTTCCGAGGTGGGCAGGGGGAGATATGGCTACACCTTC.

J is TRBJ1-1 and V is TRBV2; no clear D. This CDR3 is built from 15 residues. V was trimmed by 2 bases and J by 1 base, leaving 11 bases between them. In germline, CDR1 is SNHLY, CDR2 FYNNEI. CDR3 coding DNA: TGTGCCAGCAGTGAAAGCGTTACGCGGAACACTGAAGCTTTCTTT. Encoded protein: CASSESVTRNTEAFF.

The chain couples TRBV7-6 to TRBJ2-6, with D perhaps TRBD1 (5 bases). Per the germline V gene, CDR1 is SGHVS and CDR2 is FNYEAQ. This CDR3 is 16 amino acids long. V was shortened by 1 base and J by 4 bases, with 11 bases between the two germline ends. CDR3 region: CASSLDQGIGANVLTF. The DNA for the CDR3 is TGTGCCAGCAGCTTAGACCAGGGCATCGGGGCCAACGTCCTGACTTTC.

This clone has more than one count but fewer than ten. The gene calls are TRBV6-5 and TRBJ2-2; 7 bases line up with TRBD2. The germline V gene encodes CDR1 MNHEY and CDR2 SVGAGI. V lost 6 bases, J lost 1 base, and 2 bases stayed unmatched. This CDR3 is built from 14 residues. This CDR3 is CASRGGWNTGELFF. The CDR3 DNA sequence: TGTGCCAGCAGGGGGGGGTGGAACACCGGGGAGCTGTTTTTT.